This T cell receptor (beta chain) was obtained from a study of T-cell reconstitution after alpha-beta-depleted transplantation in children. Concerning this clonotype: The antigen is undetermined.

Study-level results: In some patients, recipient T cells and intrathymic progenitors surviving conditioning explained high day-60 diversity. It was newly produced T cells that mostly accounted for T-cell counts and diversity one year after transplant. In patients about two months after transplant, alpha-beta T cells reportedly arose from several hundred expanded graft clones.

The CDR3 sequence is 14 residues long. Germline V lookup: CDR1 DFQATT, CDR2 SNEGSKA (reference sequence). V shed 4 bases, J shed 5 bases, and the junction held 6 bases outside the gene matches. Unique molecular identifiers were used to barcode this TCRbeta library. TCRdb recomputed calls from the PCR reads with MiXCR, one row per CDR3 protein. There are over 150,000 distinct CDR3 sequences in the sample; approximately 6.9% occur only once, and 5% to 6.5% lies in the top ten. V usage is TRBV20-1 and J usage is TRBJ2-2, with 8 nucleotides matching TRBD2. The sequenced sample was PBMCs, obtained before TCRalphabeta/CD19-depleted stem cell transplant. The TCR comes from a boy younger than 10 with acute lymphoblastic leukemia, due to receive a stem cell transplant. DNA for the CDR3: TGCAGTGCTAACGGGGGGGCGGGGACCGGGGAGCTGTTTTTT. It codes for CSANGGAGTGELFF.